These 13 T cell receptor beta chains share one sample of origin, sequenced in a study of T cell clonality in common variable immunodeficiency (dated by TCRdb to between 2014 and 2016). The protocol used for the library was the immunoSEQ multiplex PCR assay. TCRdb stores this immuneACCESS table with in-frame sequences only. Part of the clones is absent; in the studies checked, under half of the shortfall reflects unresolved V genes, and no reason is known for the rest. With 25,000 to 35,000 clones recorded, this sample contains no clone counted only once. Of the sample, around 4.6% falls within the top ten clones. Input material: peripheral blood mononuclear cells. These receptors were collected from a person aged 18-70 years in good health.

This clone showed up many times. Sequencing ends 3 residues short of the CDR3 end; the germline J gene provides the rest. This rearrangement joins TRBV20-1 to TRBJ2-7; no reliable D call. The CDR3 runs to 12 residues. The germline CDR1 and CDR2 sequences are DFQATT and SNEGSKA (reference sequence). The V end lost 3 bases, the J end lost 6 bases, and 12 bases lay between the germline ends. The part of the CDR3 DNA that was read is TGCAGTGCTAGGGGTGAAGGGCTCGAG. Amino acids: CSARGEGLE. Given in full, the CDR3 is CSARGEGLEQYF.

With regard to this clone: The read halts 3 residues ahead of the CDR3 end, with the missing end drawn from the germline J gene. The chain joins TRBV2 to TRBJ1-4, with D maybe TRBD1 (5 bases). Trimming stripped 2 bases from V and 5 bases from J, with 12 bases between. CDR1 and CDR2 (germline): SNHLY, FYNNEI. The CDR3 length is 15 residues. The CDR3 DNA, read in part, is TGTGCCAGCAGTGAAATGGGGCAACAGAATGAAAAA. Encoded protein: CASSEMGQQNEK. The whole CDR3 protein is CASSEMGQQNEKLFF.

This clone was seen at least ten times. The read terminates 3 residues ahead of where the CDR3 ends, so the germline J gene completes it. V is TRBV5-1 and J is TRBJ2-3; 7 bases agree with TRBD1. The CDR3 has 14 residues. V was pared by 4 bases and J by 6 bases, with 8 bases of the junction left unmatched. Germline lookup yields CDR1 SGHRS and CDR2 YFSETQ. The CDR3 loop is CASSARQGSDTQYF. The sequenced CDR3 bases are TGCGCCAGCAGCGCCCGACAGGGCTCCGATACG.

For this clone: The junction differs from germline at one of its ends, possibly a read error. The read finishes 3 residues shy of the CDR3 end, and the germline J gene is used to complete it. The rearrangement joins TRBV7-7 to TRBJ2-7; TRBD2 agrees at 7 bases. Germline CDR1 and CDR2: SSHAT and FNYEAQ (reference sequence). The CDR3 totals 13 residues. The CDR3 region is CASSLSAGDEQYF. CDR3 DNA, as far as it was read: TGTGCTAGCAGCTTATCGGCGGGGGACGAG.

This clone was counted many times. The read halts 3 residues ahead of the CDR3 end, with the missing end drawn from the germline J gene. Other DNA sequences of this sample code for an identical CDR3. The chain links TRBV6-1 to TRBJ1-3, with D tentatively TRBD1 (5 bases). Between the trimmed V and J ends, which lost 1 base and 0 bases, there was a span of 7 bases. CDR3 length: 15 residues. Germline V gene data show CDR1 as MNHNS and CDR2 as SASEGT. The chain's CDR3 is CASSEDTGSGNTIYF. CDR3 DNA, as far as it was read: TGTGCCAGCAGTGAAGATACAGGCTCTGGAAACACC.

To note about this clone: The CDR3 extends 3 residues past the end of the read, so its final part is completed from the germline J gene. The chain is built from TRBV7-9 and TRBJ2-5, with 7 nucleotides matching TRBD2. This CDR3 contains 14 residues. Germline assignment: CDR1 SEHNR and CDR2 FQNEAQ (reference sequence). The V and J ends lost 5 bases and 2 bases, in that order; junction bases with no gene match: 5. The part of the CDR3 DNA that was read is TGTGCCAGCAGCCAGTCTAGCGGACAAGAGACC. The encoded protein is CASSQSSGQET. The whole CDR3 protein reads CASSQSSGQETQYF. Complete variable domain (other parts from reference TRBV7-9 and TRBJ2-5): DTGVSQNPRHKITKRGQNVTFRCDPISEHNRLYWYRQTLGQGPEFLTYFQNEAQLEKSRLLSDRFSAERPKGSFSTLEIQRTEQGDSAMYLCASSQSSGQETQYFGPGTRLLVL.

On this clone: From the germline J gene comes the end of the CDR3, since the read stops 3 residues before it. The chain has TRBV5-1 and TRBJ2-3; 10 nucleotides line up with TRBD2. There are 14 residues in the CDR3. Germline V gene lookup returns CDR1 SGHRS and CDR2 YFSETQ. The part of the CDR3 DNA that was read is TGCGCCAGCAGCTCCGGACTAGCGGAAGAGACG. Translation gives CASSSGLAEET. The CDR3 reads in full as CASSSGLAEETQYF. The full variable domain, rest sourced from reference TRBV5-1 and TRBJ2-3, is KAGVTQTPRYLIKTRGQQVTLSCSPISGHRSVSWYQQTPGQGLQFLFEYFSETQRNKGNFPGRFSGRQFSNSRSEMNVSTLELGDSALYLCASSSGLAEETQYFGPGTRLTVL.

This clone was seen repeatedly, ten times or more. The read stops 3 residues short of the end of the CDR3; the missing end is completed from the germline J gene. The rearrangement joins TRBV10-3 to TRBJ1-1, with 8 bases matching TRBD1. Germline-derived CDR1 and CDR2 are ENHRY and SYGVKD. This CDR3 region has 17 residues. V gave up 6 bases and J gave up 1 base; unmatched junction bases: 13. CDR3 DNA, as far as it was read: TGTGCCATCAGCCCTGGACAGGGTAACCCCTCGAACACTGAA. It encodes CAISPGQGNPSNTE. The whole CDR3 reads CAISPGQGNPSNTEAFF.

The table lists this clone with many counts. The CDR3 extends 3 residues past the end of the read, so its final part is completed from the germline J gene. The V gene is TRBV30, the J gene TRBJ1-1; 10 bases are shared with TRBD1. The CDR3 length is 14 residues. Germline values: CDR1 GTSNPN, CDR2 SVGIG (reference sequence). After removal of 3 bases from V and 3 bases from J, the junction contained 4 bases not matched to a gene. The CDR3 spells CAWRTGTGDTEAFF. CDR3 DNA, as far as it was read: TGTGCCTGGAGAACCGGGACAGGGGACACTGAA.

This clone was recorded many times. With the read ending 3 residues before the CDR3 end, the germline J gene is used to fill in that end. The rearrangement uses TRBV30 and TRBJ2-1; D gene ambiguous. Germline V gene data show CDR1 as GTSNPN and CDR2 as SVGIG (reference sequence). The CDR3 contains 12 residues. V shed 2 bases and J shed 8 bases, with 10 bases lying between them. The CDR3 region is CAWSRHMDEQFF. CDR3 DNA, as far as it was read: TGTGCCTGGAGTCGCCACATGGATGAG.

This clone occurred a few times. The sequenced fragment ends 3 residues before the CDR3 boundary, so the rest is inferred from the germline J gene. The chain couples TRBV18 to TRBJ2-7; 7 positions agree with TRBD2. The CDR3 runs 15 residues. The germline V gene has CDR1 KGHSH and CDR2 LQKENI. Trimming cost V 0 bases and J 3 bases; bases outside gene matches: 5. CDR3 bases read: TGTGCCAGCTCACCACCGGCGGGAGATCGCTACGAG. This gives the protein CASSPPAGDRYE. The complete CDR3 sequence is CASSPPAGDRYEQYF.

This clone appeared many times. The read ends 3 residues early relative to the CDR3; the germline J gene fills the gap. This sequence joins TRBV7-8 and TRBJ1-1; D might be TRBD1 (6 bases). Germline-derived CDR1 and CDR2 are SGHVS and FQNEAQ. Trimming cost V 5 bases and J 1 base, with 8 bases left between them. The CDR3 spans 13 residues. The sequenced part of the CDR3 DNA is TGTGCCAGCAGCGAGGACAGGAACACTGAA. It is translated as CASSEDRNTE. The full CDR3 is CASSEDRNTEAFF.

This clone was counted many times. The read ends 3 residues early relative to the CDR3; the germline J gene fills the gap. The rearrangement uses TRBV7-6 and TRBJ2-1; 10 bases line up with TRBD2. CDR3 length: 14 residues. Germline V CDR1 and CDR2: SGHVS, FNYEAQ. Unmatched junction bases numbered 0, after V lost 4 bases and J lost 3 bases. This CDR3 is CASSSSGSYNEQFF. The DNA read from the CDR3 is TGTGCCAGCAGCTCTAGCGGGAGCTACAATGAG.